Sequencing of this TCR beta chain was carried out in a study of shared clonotypes between healthy human individuals. Study-wide points: Only blood underwent sampling, and tissue repertoires likely differ. Larger estimated richness was generally recorded for naive subsets relative to memory subsets. All-four-donor shared clonotypes had higher generation probabilities than non-shared clonotypes did.

Nashville, Tennessee was home to all donors, who were Caucasian adults. CDR1 is SGHTA, CDR2 FQGNSA, per germline. With 1 base removed from V and 1 base from J, the gap between germline ends came to 13 bases. The CDR3 totals 16 residues. The repertoire was sequenced with immunoSEQ multiplex PCR; TCRdb's copy has only in-frame clones and lacks some. The data hold over a million clones, with 75% to 85% observed a single time. A few counts support this clone. Its antigen is not identified. Sequencing was done on a sample of memory CD4+ T cells from PBMCs. Subset specified: CD45RA-negative fraction. The sequence was collected from a man aged 18 to 29 in good health. Some clones in this sample may be carry-over from other donors' samples. The J gene is TRBJ1-1, the V gene TRBV7-2; D is perhaps TRBD1 (5 bases). In DNA, the CDR3 is TGTGCCAGCAGCTTAGAGGCAGGGCTACCGAACACTGAAGCTTTCTTT. Translation gives CASSLEAGLPNTEAFF. The whole variable domain, filled in from reference TRBV7-2 and TRBJ1-1, reads GAGVSQSPSNKVTEKGKDVELRCDPISGHTALYWYRQSLGQGLEFLIYFQGNSAPDKSGLPSDRFSAERTGGSVSTLTIQRTQQEDSAVYLCASSLEAGLPNTEAFFGQGTRLTVV.